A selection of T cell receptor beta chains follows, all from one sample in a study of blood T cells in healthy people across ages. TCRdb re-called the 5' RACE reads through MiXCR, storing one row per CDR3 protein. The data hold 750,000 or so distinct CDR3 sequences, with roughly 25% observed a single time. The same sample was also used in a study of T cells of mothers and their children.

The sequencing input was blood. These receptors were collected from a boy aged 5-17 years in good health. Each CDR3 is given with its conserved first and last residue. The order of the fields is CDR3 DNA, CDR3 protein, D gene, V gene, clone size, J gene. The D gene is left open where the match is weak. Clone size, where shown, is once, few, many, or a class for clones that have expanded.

TGTGCCAGCAGTTTACCCACTAGCGGGAGAATAACCGGGGAGCTGTTTTTT	CASSLPTSGRITGELFF	TRBD2	TRBV27	few	TRBJ2-2
TGTGCCAGCAGTTTTTCGACAGTTGGGGAAGAAAAACTGTTTTTT	CASSFSTVGEEKLFF	-	TRBV12-3/TRBV12-4	few	TRBJ1-4
TGCAGCGTTGTGGGACTAGCGGGAGTGAACGAGCAGTACTTC	CSVVGLAGVNEQYF	TRBD2	TRBV29-1	-	TRBJ2-7
TGCGCCAGCAGCCAAGGAGGTGGGGGCAATCAGCCCCAGCATTTT	CASSQGGGGNQPQHF	-	TRBV4-1	few	TRBJ1-5
TGTGCCAGCAGCTACGGAAGAATCGATACGCAGTATTTT	CASSYGRIDTQYF	-	TRBV7-2	-	TRBJ2-3
TGCGCCAGCAGCCAAGATGAGGGACTGGGGGAGCAGTACTTC	CASSQDEGLGEQYF	-	TRBV4-3	few	TRBJ2-7
TGTGCCAGCAGTCCCCGACAGGGTTGGTACGAGCAGTACTTC	CASSPRQGWYEQYF	TRBD1	TRBV27	few	TRBJ2-7
TGCGCCAGCAGCTGGACGGAAGCGGGAAACTCCTACAATGAGCAGTTCTTC	CASSWTEAGNSYNEQFF	TRBD2	TRBV5-1	-	TRBJ2-1
TGCAGCGTGGGGGCACTAGCGGGAGGAGAGACCCAGTACTTC	CSVGALAGGETQYF	TRBD2	TRBV29-1	many	TRBJ2-5
TGTGCCAGCAGCTTGGCCAGGGGGCGGTTGGAGCTGTTTTTT	CASSLARGRLELFF	TRBD1	TRBV5-6	-	TRBJ2-2
TGTGCCAGCAGTTACGAGTTAGGGGGACCCAACACCGGGGAGCTGTTTTTT	CASSYELGGPNTGELFF	-	TRBV6-2/TRBV6-3	-	TRBJ2-2
TGTGCCAGCAGCCCGGACAGCCACACAGATACGCAGTATTTT	CASSPDSHTDTQYF	-	TRBV7-9	-	TRBJ2-3
TGCGCCAGCTCACTTCTACGGGACGGTTACAGCTTGGGCAAAAACATTCAGTACTTC	CASSLLRDGYSLGKNIQYF	-	TRBV18	few	TRBJ2-4
TGTGCTAGCAGCAGTCCCTTGACCCAGTACTTC	CASSSPLTQYF	-	TRBV6-1	once	TRBJ2-5
TGTGCCAGCATCTTCATCGGAGGGAACACTGAAGCTTTCTTT	CASIFIGGNTEAFF	-	TRBV6-1	-	TRBJ1-1
TGCGCCAGCAGCTTGTCAGCAGGGGTTTACAATGAGCAGTTCTTC	CASSLSAGVYNEQFF	-	TRBV5-1	-	TRBJ2-1
TGTGCCAGCAGTGAACACAGGGGGCTGTTCGAGCAGTACTTC	CASSEHRGLFEQYF	TRBD1	TRBV25-1	-	TRBJ2-7
TGTGCCAGCAGCCTTTTTGGGGCCAACGTCCTGACTTTC	CASSLFGANVLTF	-	TRBV3-1	-	TRBJ2-6
TGTGCCAGCAACCCTCTAGGTGCCTACAATGAGCAGTTCTTC	CASNPLGAYNEQFF	-	TRBV6-2/TRBV6-3	-	TRBJ2-1
TGTGCCAGCAGTTATCGACAGCTAGAGACCCAGTACTTC	CASSYRQLETQYF	-	TRBV6-2/TRBV6-3	-	TRBJ2-5
TGTGCCAGCCCTGCGGAGGGTAACTATGGCTACACCTTC	CASPAEGNYGYTF	-	TRBV18	-	TRBJ1-2
TGTGCCACCAGCAGAGAACTAGAGAGCACAGATACGCAGTATTTT	CATSRELESTDTQYF	-	TRBV15	few	TRBJ2-3
TGCAGCGTTGGACTAGCGGGAGTGTCCGAGACCCAGTACTTC	CSVGLAGVSETQYF	TRBD2	TRBV29-1	-	TRBJ2-5
TGCAGCGGATGGTGGGGAAACACCATATATTTT	CSGWWGNTIYF	-	TRBV29-1	-	TRBJ1-3
TGCAGCGTACATAGCGGGACTAGCACAGATACGCAGTATTTT	CSVHSGTSTDTQYF	TRBD2	TRBV29-1	-	TRBJ2-3
TGTGCCAGCAGCCGACAGGCAGAGACCCAGTACTTC	CASSRQAETQYF	-	TRBV12-3/TRBV12-4	few	TRBJ2-5
TGCAGAGTCGAGGGTAGCTCCTACAATGAGCAGTTCTTC	CRVEGSSYNEQFF	-	TRBV20-1	-	TRBJ2-1
TGTGCCAGCAGTCTGGACAGACACAATCAGCCCCAGCATTTT	CASSLDRHNQPQHF	-	TRBV6-2/TRBV6-3	-	TRBJ1-5
TGTGCCAGCGGGCCTAGCGGAGGTTCCTACGAGCAGTACTTC	CASGPSGGSYEQYF	TRBD2	TRBV6-6	-	TRBJ2-7
TGTGCCAGCAGGGCCGGGACCGACTACGAGCAGTACTTC	CASRAGTDYEQYF	-	TRBV6-1	-	TRBJ2-7
TGCAGCGTTGGCACGGAGATCTATGGCTACACCTTC	CSVGTEIYGYTF	-	TRBV29-1	few	TRBJ1-2
TGCAGTGCTAGAGCCGGGACAGGGGGCCAGCCCCAGCATTTT	CSARAGTGGQPQHF	TRBD1	TRBV20-1	-	TRBJ1-5
TGTGCCAGCAGCTTAGTAATAGCGGGAAACTACGAGCAGTACTTC	CASSLVIAGNYEQYF	TRBD2	TRBV7-2	few	TRBJ2-7
TGCGCCAGCAGCTTGGATTGGGGCAACTACGAGCAGTACTTC	CASSLDWGNYEQYF	-	TRBV5-1	few	TRBJ2-7
TGCGCCAGCAGCGCCAGACTAGCGGTCGACACCGGGGAGCTGTTTTTT	CASSARLAVDTGELFF	TRBD2	TRBV5-1	few	TRBJ2-2